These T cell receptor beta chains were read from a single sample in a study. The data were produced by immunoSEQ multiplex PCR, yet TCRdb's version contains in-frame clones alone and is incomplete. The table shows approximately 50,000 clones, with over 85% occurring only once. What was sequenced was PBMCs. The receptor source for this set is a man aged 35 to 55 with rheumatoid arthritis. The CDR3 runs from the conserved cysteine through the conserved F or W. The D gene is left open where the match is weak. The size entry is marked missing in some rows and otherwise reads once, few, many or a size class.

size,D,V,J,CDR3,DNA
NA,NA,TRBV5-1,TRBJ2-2,CASSLDGLSSVNTGELFF,TGCGCCAGCAGCTTGGATGGACTCTCTTCTGTGAACACCGGGGAGCTGTTTTTT
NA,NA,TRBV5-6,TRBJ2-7,CASSSYDTGSYEQYF,TGTGCCAGCAGCTCGTATGACACCGGCTCCTACGAGCAGTACTTC
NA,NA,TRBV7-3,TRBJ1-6,CASSLTAGRDNSPLHF,TGTGCCAGCAGCTTAACCGCGGGACGGGATAATTCACCCCTCCACTTT
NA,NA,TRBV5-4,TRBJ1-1,CASSLVSFTLNTEAFF,TGTGCCAGCAGCTTAGTTTCGTTCACCCTGAACACTGAAGCTTTCTTT
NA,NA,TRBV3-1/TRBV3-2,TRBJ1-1,CASSQEKGDTEAFF,TGTGCCAGCAGCCAAGAAAAGGGGGACACTGAAGCTTTCTTT
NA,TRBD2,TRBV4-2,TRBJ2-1,CASSQVREGLNEQFF,TGTGCCAGCAGCCAAGTCCGGGAGGGCCTGAATGAGCAGTTCTTC
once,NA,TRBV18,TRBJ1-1,CASSLWAGGVEAFF,TGTGCCAGCTCACTATGGGCCGGGGGCGTTGAAGCTTTCTTT
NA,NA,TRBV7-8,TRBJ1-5,CASSLNFPGSNQPQHF,TGTGCCAGCAGCTTAAATTTCCCGGGATCTAATCAGCCCCAGCATTTT
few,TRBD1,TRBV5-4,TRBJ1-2,CASSLGMGQGSGYTF,TGTGCCAGCAGCTTGGGAATGGGACAGGGGTCTGGCTACACCTTC
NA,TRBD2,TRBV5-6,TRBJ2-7,CASSLAIGLAGTYEQYF,TGTGCCAGCAGCTTGGCAATCGGGCTAGCGGGGACCTACGAGCAGTACTTC
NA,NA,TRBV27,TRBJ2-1,CASTSARIDEQFF,TGTGCCAGCACGTCGGCGCGGATTGATGAGCAGTTCTTC
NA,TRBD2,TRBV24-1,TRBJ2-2,CATSDFRREGRTGELFF,TGTGCCACCAGTGATTTTCGGCGGGAGGGCCGCACCGGGGAGCTGTTTTTT
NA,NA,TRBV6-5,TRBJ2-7,CASSYSAGAMYEQYF,TGTGCCAGCAGTTACTCGGCAGGGGCGATGTACGAGCAGTACTTC
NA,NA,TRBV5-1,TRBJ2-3,CASREPSTDTQYF,TGCGCCAGCAGGGAGCCTAGCACAGATACGCAGTATTTT
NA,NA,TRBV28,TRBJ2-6,CASLKRPGRSGANVLTF,TGTGCCAGCCTAAAACGTCCGGGGCGCTCTGGGGCCAACGTCCTGACTTTC
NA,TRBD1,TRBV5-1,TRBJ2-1,CASSWVEGQGNNEQFF,TGCGCCAGCAGCTGGGTGGAGGGACAGGGGAACAATGAGCAGTTCTTC
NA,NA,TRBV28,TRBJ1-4,CATVGLRAARGEKLFF,TGTGCGACTGTGGGTCTTCGGGCAGCTAGAGGGGAAAAACTGTTTTTT
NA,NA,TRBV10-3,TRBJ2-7,CAIGDSSSYEQYF,TGTGCCATCGGGGACTCAAGCTCCTACGAGCAGTACTTC
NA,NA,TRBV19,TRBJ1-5,CASSISVVSNQPQHF,TGTGCCAGTAGTATTTCGGTAGTCAGCAATCAGCCCCAGCATTTT
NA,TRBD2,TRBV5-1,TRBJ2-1,CASSPEGLAGLNEQFF,TGCGCCAGCAGCCCCGAGGGGCTAGCGGGCCTTAATGAGCAGTTCTTC